This TCR beta chain emerged from a study of cytomegalovirus exposure and HLA in healthy donors (dated by TCRdb to 2016 to 2017). In terms of the full investigation: An earlier analysis of approximately 640 of the donors reported about 250 Gb of sequence data and about 100 million unique TCR beta sequences from around 200 million T cells. An early release covering around 630 HLA-typed donors comprised roughly 300 gigabases of sequencing data and about 90 million unique TCR sequences. Among the roughly 390 genotyped donors, around 81% belonged to the genetic ancestry cluster associated with self-reported Caucasian donors. The study aimed to test whether signatures of past pathogen exposure could be identified by cataloging public T cell receptors. The study used immunosequencing to profile the T cell repertoires of 670 or so subjects and linked those repertoires to cytomegalovirus serostatus. A separate validation cohort of 100 to 150 different subjects was used in addition to the 666-subject first cohort. The study combined high-throughput TCR immunosequencing, statistical association of individual TCRs with disease status, and machine learning to predict cytomegalovirus infection status. A later analysis re-analyzed previously published TCR beta repertoires from several hundred donors and added high-resolution HLA genotyping to study TCR occurrence patterns. Rather than drawing on any new phenotypic data, the later analysis identified candidate immune exposures from TCR beta sequences and the way those sequences occurred across donors. An earlier analysis of approximately 630 of the donors applied high-throughput TCR beta sequencing to assess whether each TCR beta V gene segment acted as functional or pseudogenic. Donor age, sex, ethnicity and CMV serostatus were compiled together with the repertoire data. A later genetic analysis took genome-wide SNP genotypes for about 55% of the 666 donors and used that subset as a discovery cohort. All discovery cohort repertoires had been generated on a single sequencing platform. Both class I and class II loci were covered by HLA typing, at four-digit resolution. The number of donors typed differed by locus, with roughly 629-640 for A, B, C, DRB1 and DQB1, around 560 for DQA1, under 610 for DPA1, and some 440 for DPB1. Five DR-DQ haplotypes were handled as single units for association and clustering because linkage in the cohort was strong. Across 398 genotyped donors of the cohort, an average of about 240,000 unique TCR beta nucleotide sequences per donor were sequenced, and 15% to 20% of those sequences were non-productive.

The library was made by the immunoSEQ multiplex PCR assay. The multiplex PCR relied on a mix of 60 forward primers for TCR Vbeta segments and 13 reverse primers for TCR Jbeta segments. A multiplex PCR assay on genomic DNA amplified the CDR3 region of rearranged TCR beta genes. On the Illumina HiSeq System, the amplified TCR beta libraries were sequenced as 87-base-pair reads. Turning to the authors' computational methods: Across the roughly 600 repertoires, a later analysis counted some 80 million unique TCR beta chains, approximately 12 million of which were shared by at least two donors. Raw reads were error-corrected and collapsed into unique sequences by a nearest-neighbor algorithm in which closely related sequences were merged to remove PCR and sequencing errors. Alignment of CDR3 sequences to IMGT reference sequences was used to assign V, D and J gene segments. Each retained sequence needed at least a six-nucleotide match to both a V gene segment and a J gene segment. Rearrangements were classified as productive when the CDR3 lacked stop codons and remained in frame with V and J, and all other rearrangements were classified as non-productive. CDR3 was defined according to IMGT convention as the region running from the second conserved V-encoded cysteine to the conserved J-encoded phenylalanine. The earlier analysis of approximately 500 of the donors excluded sequences that lacked an unambiguous match to a single V gene segment. An earlier analysis of several hundred of the donors classified V segments as functional when productive rearrangements were above 56.7% and as segregating when the standard deviation between donors was above 5%. To diagnose cytomegalovirus status from the catalog of TCR beta chain sequences, a statistical classification framework was built. In a later analysis, TCR nucleotide sequences were compared against IMGT/GENE-DB human TR gene sequences so that V and J genes could be assigned. The TCRdist pipeline was used in a later analysis to assign CDR3 sequences and most-parsimonious VDJ recombination scenarios. In a later analysis, each TCR beta chain was defined by its CDR3 amino acid sequence together with its V-gene family, and reads lacking a unique V-gene family were excluded. A later analysis removed 600 or so highly shared, low-generation-probability nucleotide sequences to deal with suspected cross-contamination and a sequencing artifact. In a later analysis, a clonal expansion index for each public chain was calculated from normalized within-repertoire ranks of inferred template counts. In a later analysis, generation probabilities were computed using a VDJ recombination model fitted to out-of-frame rearrangements, and the results were checked against IGoR. In a later analysis, hypergeometric tests were used to score TCR-TCR, TCR-HLA and TCR-CMV co-occurrence, with a repertoire-size bias correction applied to TCR pairs. In a later analysis, false discovery rates were estimated by permuting HLA or CMV assignments 20 times. A later analysis grouped co-occurring TCRs with DBSCAN, adding TCRdist sequence similarity when clustering within HLA-allele-positive subsets. Repertoires with fewer than 30,000 or more than 120,000 public chains were left out of co-occurrence clustering, as were a handful of repertoires with anomalous nucleotide sharing. As stored in TCRdb, this immuneACCESS dataset retains in-frame rearrangements with V and J assigned. A fraction of the clones does not appear; measured against another copy, unresolved V genes explain less than half of the discrepancy, and the remainder lacks a known reason. The DNA gave D and trimming, while V, J and clone size come from that table. This sample has 150,000 to 200,000 clones in its table, and over 75% of those were observed once. The ten largest make up over 12% of the sample.

Worth noting for this clone: Its antigen is unknown. No clone much larger than this one lies a single base away; base qualities are absent.

Results and caveats for the whole study, not just this receptor: Around 16 rarely observed V segments, including chromosome 9 orphons, were excluded from the earlier analysis of a few hundred of the donors because counts were too low. In a later analysis, HLA-associated TCR beta chains were found to be more clonally expanded and to have lower generation probabilities than equally common non-associated chains. In a later analysis, the rate of TCR association differed among HLA loci, with DRB1 alleles having the most associated TCRs and HLA-C alleles having the fewest. HLA typing was unavailable for some donors at each locus, so association tests used only the typed subset. A further reported finding was that TCR beta sequences accurately predicted the HLA-A and HLA-B alleles for most subjects in the first cohort. Immune exposure information for the cohort was limited to CMV serostatus. The presence/absence analyses assumed that sequencing depth was roughly uniform across donors, and that assumption may not be true. In the study, about 150 TCR beta chains were listed as associated with cytomegalovirus. Several of the top co-occurrence clusters appeared to be linked to parvovirus B19, influenza, CMV and Epstein-Barr virus, according to a later analysis. According to the authors, the approach could potentially be generalized to other disease states and immunological phenotypes. An earlier analysis of 450 to 750 of the donors showed that most TCR beta V segments appeared in productive rearrangements either about 87% or about 30% of the time, which broadly matched IMGT annotations. Cytomegalovirus status was reported to be diagnosed by the classifier with high specificity and sensitivity in both the original and validation cohorts. Strong co-occurrence of HLA alleles, especially DR and DQ, made assigning TCR associations to individual alleles difficult. The sequencing pipeline was judged likely to have produced a cluster of highly shared sequence variants as a technical artifact. The cohort was sequenced for TCR beta chains only, and without alpha or paired-chain data the features that could be detected were limited. Compared with the roughly 710-donor mean, donors in an Asian-associated ancestry cluster had fewer N-insertions in productive TCRs, according to a later genetic analysis. At a false discovery rate of 0.05, a later analysis linked around 17,000 TCR beta sequences to specific HLA alleles. A few of the identified cytomegalovirus-associated TCR beta chains were confirmed in vitro to be specific for cytomegalovirus antigens. The 87-base-pair reads could not distinguish some IMGT-functional V segments, including TRBV6-2 and TRBV6-3, so those segments were excluded. A later analysis found that most CMV-associated TCR beta chains appeared HLA-restricted, with HLA associations seemingly driven largely by CMV exposure. Correlated functional status among segregating V segments might reflect linkage disequilibrium, but an unknown experimental factor could not be ruled out. Most TCR sequences were observed very rarely across donors, whereas some public TCRs were present in many individuals. An association between a missense DCLRE1C variant and V-gene and J-gene trimming of TCR beta chains was found in a later genetic analysis and replicated in an independent cohort.

In total, about 650 healthy bone marrow donors made up the cohort. All cohort members were sampled while nominally healthy, although unrecorded immune exposures were likely present. The donor was CMV seropositive and belonged to the group of 250 to 300 seropositive cohort members. A peripheral blood sample was provided by each donor, and peripheral blood mononuclear cells were used for TCR beta sequencing. The Qiagen DNeasy Blood Extraction Kit was used to extract genomic DNA from the blood cell samples. The junction carries 7 bases between V and J, which are trimmed by 3 bases and 2 bases respectively. The CDR3 contains 13 residues, cysteine and phenylalanine counted. Left in the record is the CDR3 DNA by itself, 39 bases read in frame from the first base. CDR1 and CDR2 are drawn from the germline V gene: SGHAT, FQNNGV.

The sequence links TRBV11-2 to TRBJ2-5; 6 matching bases give a weak D call of TRBD1. The sequencing input was PBMCs. The receptor comes from a man aged 50 or older in good health and CMV-seropositive. The DNA sequence is given as TGTGCCAGCAGCTTCGGACAGCAAGAGACCCAGTACTTC. This translates into CASSFGQQETQYF.